The 26 T cell receptor beta chains presented below share a single source sample, sequenced in a study of PD-L1 blockade in urothelial cancer. Using immunoSEQ multiplex PCR, the repertoire was profiled, and TCRdb retains in-frame clones only, with some absent. The profile shows 55,000 to 70,000 clones, approximately 80% of them singletons. The sequencing used PBMCs, collected around atezolizumab (anti-PD-L1) treatment. The receptors were gathered from a man aged 65 to 79 with urothelial cancer.

The V call is TRBV9, the J call TRBJ2-2; TRBD2 matches 7 bases. CDR3 length: 15 residues. After removal of 1 base from V and 5 bases from J, the junction contained 5 bases not matched to a gene. Germline values: CDR1 SGDLS, CDR2 YYNGEE. The CDR3 coding sequence is TGTGCCAGCAGCGTAAACGCGGGAGCGACCGGGGAGCTGTTTTTT. Its translation is CASSVNAGATGELFF.

CDR3 residues: CASSPFNRDGTDTQYF. The CDR3 DNA reads as TGCGCCAGCAGCCCGTTCAACAGGGATGGCACAGATACGCAGTATTTT. This chain links TRBV5-1 with TRBJ2-3; D is possibly TRBD1 (6 bases). Germline CDR1 SGHRS, CDR2 YFSETQ. The CDR3 consists of 16 residues. Trimming left V 4 bases short and J 1 base short, with 16 bases between.

This chain connects TRBV2 to TRBJ1-2; TRBD1 matches at 8 bases. V was pared by 6 bases and J by 8 bases, with 8 bases of the junction left unmatched. The germline CDR1 and CDR2 sequences are SNHLY and FYNNEI. The CDR3 extends over 13 amino acids. The CDR3, as DNA: TGTGCCAGCAGGACGACAGGGGATACGGGCTACACCTTC. The encoded protein is CASRTTGDTGYTF. The variable domain in full, completed from reference TRBV2 and TRBJ1-2, reads EPEVTQTPSHQVTQMGQEVILRCVPISNHLYFYWYRQILGQKVEFLVSFYNNEISEKSEIFDDQFSVERPDGSNFTLKIRSTKLEDSAMYFCASRTTGDTGYTFGSGTRLTVV.

V usage is TRBV19 and J usage is TRBJ2-2; D is unclear. Between the trimmed V and J ends, which lost 3 bases and 4 bases, there was a span of 6 bases. The CDR3 totals 13 residues. Germline-derived CDR1 and CDR2 are LNHDA and SQIVND (reference sequence). This CDR3 is CASSIFGTGELFF. The CDR3, as DNA: TGTGCCAGTAGTATTTTCGGCACCGGGGAGCTGTTTTTT.

The rearrangement links TRBV14 to TRBJ2-7, with TRBD2 matching over 8 bases. CDR1 SGHDN and CDR2 FVKESK come from the germline V gene. The CDR3 runs to 15 residues. J gave up 4 bases and V 4 bases, and 9 bases lay outside the gene matches. As DNA, the CDR3 is TGTGCCAGCAGCCCCGCACTGACGGGAGGGTACGAGCAGTACTTC. As protein: CASSPALTGGYEQYF. Based on the CDR3 plus reference TRBV14 and TRBJ2-7, the full variable domain is EAGVTQFPSHSVIEKGQTVTLRCDPISGHDNLYWYRRVMGKEIKFLLHFVKESKQDESGMPNNRFLAERTGGTYSTLKVQPAELEDSGVYFCASSPALTGGYEQYFGPGTRLTVT.

The chain couples TRBV18 to TRBJ1-2; TRBD1 agrees at 8 bases. Per germline, CDR1 KGHSH and CDR2 LQKENI. After removal of 3 bases from V and 9 bases from J, the junction contained 6 bases not matched to a gene. This CDR3 comprises 13 residues. CDR3 DNA: TGTGCCAGCTCACCGACAGGGGCCGAGAGCTACACCTTC. This translates into CASSPTGAESYTF.

V is TRBV9 and J is TRBJ2-1, with D unresolved. V lost 2 bases, J lost 8 bases, and 14 bases lay in between. Germline V CDR1 and CDR2: SGDLS, YYNGEE. The CDR3 totals 14 residues. Here the CDR3 DNA reads TGTGCCAGCAGCGTTAGTCCCTTAGTCCATGAGCAGTTCTTC. Protein product: CASSVSPLVHEQFF.

The CDR3 coding sequence is TGTGCCAGCAGTGGAACACTAGCGGGGAACACAGATACGCAGTATTTT. This codes for CASSGTLAGNTDTQYF. The chain links TRBV2 to TRBJ2-3; 10 bases fit TRBD2. This CDR3 contains 16 residues. V was clipped by 4 bases and J by 2 bases; unmatched bases: 6. Germline CDR1 reads SNHLY; CDR2 reads FYNNEI.

A word on this clone: A read error may produce the germline difference seen at one junction end. CDR3 sequence (DNA): TGTGCTAGCAGCCCCCCCGGGGGAGGAGGAGAGACCCAGTACTTC. This codes for CASSPPGGGGETQYF. The chain joins TRBV7-7 to TRBJ2-5; perhaps TRBD2 as D (6 bases). CDR1 is SSHAT, CDR2 FNYEAQ, per germline (reference sequence). CDR3 size: 15 residues.

The genes are TRBV28 and TRBJ2-7, with 8 bases aligning to TRBD2. CDR3 length equals 13 residues. Per the germline V gene, CDR1 is MDHEN and CDR2 is SYDVKM. V lost 3 bases to trimming and J lost 6 bases; unmatched junction nucleotides: 4. CDR3 sequence: CASSLAGGVEQYF. DNA of the CDR3: TGTGCCAGCAGTTTGGCGGGAGGAGTCGAGCAGTACTTC.

The chain recombines TRBV18 with TRBJ1-1; D not resolved. CDR3 length equals 12 residues. V was shortened by 3 bases and J by 7 bases, with 9 bases between the two germline ends. Germline V gives CDR1 KGHSH, CDR2 LQKENI. Here the CDR3 DNA reads TGTGCCAGCTCACCCTCCACTAGTGAAGCTTTCTTT. Translated: CASSPSTSEAFF.

This clone was recorded many times. The V call is TRBV18, the J call TRBJ2-1, with no clear D. Germline values: CDR1 KGHSH, CDR2 LQKENI. The CDR3 is made up of 15 amino acids. Trimming left V 3 bases short and J 3 bases short, with 12 bases between. The CDR3: CASSPYETNYNEQFF. CDR3 DNA: TGTGCCAGCTCACCTTATGAAACAAACTACAATGAGCAGTTCTTC.

V gene TRBV10-3 combines with J gene TRBJ2-7; TRBD2 matches at 11 bases. This CDR3 has 15 residues. The germline CDR1 and CDR2 sequences are ENHRY and SYGVKD. Germline trimming cut 6 bases from V and 5 bases from J; bases unmatched to any gene: 9. The CDR3: CAISSPGLAVDEQYF. In DNA form, the CDR3 reads TGTGCCATCAGCTCACCGGGACTAGCGGTCGACGAGCAGTACTTC.

The chain is built from TRBV19 and TRBJ2-7, with 8 bases identical to TRBD1. CDR3 length: 15 amino acids. V dropped 4 bases and J dropped 3; count of bases not matched to a gene: 8. Germline loops: CDR1 LNHDA, CDR2 SQIVND (reference sequence). CDR3 nucleotides: TGTGCCAGTAGTAGGGGAGGACAGGGTCACTACGAGCAGTACTTC. Protein: CASSRGGQGHYEQYF.

This CDR3 reads CASSQDSYGYTF. The DNA for the CDR3 is TGTGCCAGCAGCCAAGACAGCTATGGCTACACCTTC. The chain links TRBV5-4 to TRBJ1-2, with D tentatively TRBD1 (5 bases). Trimming shortened V by 4 bases and J by 4 bases, and 8 bases separated the two germline ends. This CDR3 has 12 residues. Germline lookup yields CDR1 SGHNT and CDR2 YYREEE (reference sequence).

The V and J genes are TRBV6-5 and TRBJ1-2, with D possibly TRBD1 on 6 matching bases. The V gene's germline CDR1 is MNHEY and CDR2 SVGAGI. V shed 10 bases and J shed 3 bases, with 21 bases lying between them. This CDR3 contains 15 residues. The CDR3 loop reads CATLGAGKGDYGYTF. In DNA form, the CDR3 reads TGTGCCACTCTGGGAGCAGGGAAGGGGGACTATGGCTACACCTTC.

This clone appeared a few times. This rearrangement joins TRBV6-6 to TRBJ1-5; TRBD1 might be the D (5 bases). V lost 5 bases and J 4 bases, leaving 15 bases between the germline ends. CDR3 length equals 15 residues. Per the germline V gene, CDR1 is MNHNY and CDR2 is SVGAGI (reference sequence). The DNA of the CDR3 is TGTGCCAGCAGTCTTGGACGGGGGGTTAATCAGCCCCAGCATTTT. The encoded protein is CASSLGRGVNQPQHF.

A note on this clone: Germline and junction disagree at one end, which may indicate a read error. The chain couples TRBV15 to TRBJ2-1, with a tentative D call TRBD2 (5 bases). This CDR3 is 19 amino acids long. Germline V gives CDR1 LNHNV, CDR2 YYDKDF (reference sequence). This chain's CDR3 is CATSREFQDSISSYNEQFF. CDR3 DNA sequence: TGTGCCACCAGCCGAGAATTCCAGGACTCCATTAGCTCCTACAATGAGCAGTTCTTC.

The V and J genes are TRBV14 and TRBJ2-7; TRBD2 aligns across 10 bases. J lost 7 bases, V lost 0 bases, and 9 bases had no gene match. Germline CDR1 reads SGHDN; CDR2 reads FVKESK. The CDR3 contains 16 residues. This chain's CDR3 is CASSQEPPGLAREQYF. CDR3 nucleotides: TGTGCCAGCAGCCAAGAGCCGCCGGGACTAGCGAGGGAGCAGTACTTC. Combining the CDR3 with reference TRBV14 and TRBJ2-7 gives the whole variable domain EAGVTQFPSHSVIEKGQTVTLRCDPISGHDNLYWYRRVMGKEIKFLLHFVKESKQDESGMPNNRFLAERTGGTYSTLKVQPAELEDSGVYFCASSQEPPGLAREQYFGPGTRLTVT.

This chain uses TRBV5-1 with TRBJ2-2; 8 bases agree with TRBD2. The CDR3 contains 14 residues. V shed 5 bases, J shed 6 bases, and the junction held 6 bases outside the gene matches. Germline loops: CDR1 SGHRS, CDR2 YFSETQ. CDR3 nucleotide sequence: TGCGCCAGCAGTACAGGACTAGCAGCCGGGGAGCTGTTTTTT. Amino acid sequence: CASSTGLAAGELFF.

The chain joins TRBV6-6 to TRBJ2-2; 9 positions match TRBD2. Unmatched junction bases numbered 7, after V lost 8 bases and J lost 9 bases. The CDR3 loop spans 13 amino acids. In germline, CDR1 is MNHNY, CDR2 SVGAGI (reference sequence). The CDR3 region has the DNA TGTGCCAGCTTAGCGGGGGAGAAGTGGGAGCTGTTTTTT. Protein product: CASLAGEKWELFF.

The gene calls are TRBV5-1 and TRBJ2-5; 14 nucleotides agree with TRBD2. This CDR3 has 16 residues. J gave up 5 bases and V 2 bases, and 5 bases lay outside the gene matches. Germline CDR1 reads SGHRS; CDR2 reads YFSETQ. The DNA of the CDR3 is TGCGCCAGCAGCTTCGGGACTAGCGGGAGATCCGAGACCCAGTACTTC. Protein: CASSFGTSGRSETQYF.

A note on this clone: This specimen includes other DNA sequences encoding the same CDR3. V gene TRBV19 combines with J gene TRBJ2-5, with 8 bases identical to TRBD1. This CDR3 has 14 residues. Germline V gene data show CDR1 as LNHDA and CDR2 as SQIVND (reference sequence). V trimming: 3 bases; J trimming: 4 bases; junction bases outside the gene matches: 4. This chain's CDR3 is CASSIGQGGETQYF. The DNA for the CDR3 is TGTGCCAGTAGTATCGGACAGGGCGGAGAGACCCAGTACTTC.

This clone was seen more than once but under ten times. The rearrangement links TRBV27 to TRBJ1-1; weak D call: TRBD1 (6 bases). With 1 base removed from V and 2 bases from J, the gap between germline ends came to 11 bases. The CDR3 is made up of 15 amino acids. Germline CDR1 reads MNHEY; CDR2 reads SMNVEV (reference sequence). This chain's CDR3 is CASSLFIGGNTEAFF. CDR3 nucleotide sequence: TGTGCCAGCAGTTTATTTATAGGGGGAAACACTGAAGCTTTCTTT.

This chain uses TRBV6-1 with TRBJ2-3; D might be TRBD1 (5 bases). V was shortened by 2 bases and J by 2 bases, with 17 bases between the two germline ends. The CDR3 length is 17 residues. Germline values: CDR1 MNHNS, CDR2 SASEGT. The CDR3 DNA sequence: TGTGCCAGCAGTGAATGGGCAGGGCTTTTACTCACAGATACGCAGTATTTT. It yields the protein CASSEWAGLLLTDTQYF.

The chain has TRBV19 and TRBJ1-3, with 8 bases lining up with TRBD1. Germline CDR1 is LNHDA and CDR2 is SQIVND (reference sequence). V trimming: 7 bases; J trimming: 4 bases; junction bases outside the gene matches: 9. The CDR3 loop spans 15 amino acids. The CDR3 DNA reads TGTGCCAGTATCTCAGGGGGCCAAGGCGGAAACACCATATATTTT. Its translation is CASISGGQGGNTIYF. Full variable domain (remainder filled in from reference TRBV19 and TRBJ1-3): DGGITQSPKYLFRKEGQNVTLSCEQNLNHDAMYWYRQDPGQGLRLIYYSQIVNDFQKGDIAEGYSVSREKKESFPLTVTSAQKNPTAFYLCASISGGQGGNTIYFGEGSWLTVV.